This entry lists 28 T cell receptor beta chains sequenced from one sample in a study of T cells in Graves' hyperthyroidism and ophthalmopathy. RNA transcripts gave rise to amplified TCR beta CDR3 regions. TCR CDR3 underwent first-round RT-PCR with the HTBI primer set. TCRdb called the multiplex PCR reads again in MiXCR, with one record for every CDR3 protein. Altogether around 560,000 distinct CDR3 sequences are present, 16% being singletons, with the ten largest covering around 19%. Input material: blood. The receptors come from a woman aged 18-29 years with Graves' hyperthyroidism.

The chain employs TRBV12-3 or TRBV12-4 and TRBJ1-6; D is unclear. The CDR3 loop spans 14 amino acids. The V gene lost 4 bases and the J gene lost 6 bases, with 10 bases spanning the gap. The CDR3 spells CASSSLNLNSPLHF. CDR3 nucleotide sequence: TGTGCCAGCAGTTCCCTGAACCTTAATTCACCCCTCCACTTT.

The chain has TRBV2 and TRBJ2-6; TRBD1 matches 9 bases. The germline V gene encodes CDR1 SNHLY and CDR2 FYNNEI. V dropped 0 bases and J dropped 1; count of bases not matched to a gene: 4. This CDR3 is built from 18 residues. The CDR3 sequence is CASSEARGQGSGANVLTF. Written as DNA, the CDR3 is TGTGCCAGCAGTGAAGCGCGGGGACAGGGTTCTGGGGCCAACGTCCTGACTTTC.

This clonotype was picked up many times. The rearrangement uses TRBV29-1 and TRBJ1-4; no reliable D call. Germline loops: CDR1 SQVTM, CDR2 ANQGSEA. The CDR3 is 14 amino acids. Trimming shortened V by 5 bases and J by 1 base, and 11 bases separated the two germline ends. The CDR3 loop is CSVSKGGTNEKLFF. For the CDR3, the DNA is TGCAGCGTTTCAAAAGGAGGAACTAATGAAAAACTGTTTTTT.

This clonotype was counted only a few times. The chain has TRBV6-1 and TRBJ1-2, with 7 nucleotides matching TRBD1. V lost 5 bases and J lost 7; bases outside the gene matches: 10. CDR1 MNHNS and CDR2 SASEGT come from the germline V gene. The CDR3 consists of 14 residues. The CDR3 region has the DNA TGTGCCAGCAGTAGTACACAAACAGGGGTTGGCTACACCTTC. Its translation is CASSSTQTGVGYTF.

The gene calls are TRBV28 and TRBJ2-6; tentative D call: TRBD2 (5 bases). Trimming pared 6 bases from V and 2 bases from J, leaving 14 bases between. Germline CDR1 is MDHEN and CDR2 is SYDVKM. This CDR3 region has 16 residues. The CDR3, as DNA: TGTGCCAGCAGCTTTTCGGGGAATCCTGGGGCCAACGTCCTGACTTTC. This sequence encodes CASSFSGNPGANVLTF.

The chain couples TRBV5-1 to TRBJ2-5, with 10 bases that match TRBD2. CDR1 SGHRS and CDR2 YFSETQ come from the germline V gene. The CDR3 length is 15 residues. V shed 2 bases, J shed 0 bases, and the junction held 1 base outside the gene matches. The CDR3 nucleotides are TGCGCCAGCAGCTTCCTAGCGGGAGACCAAGAGACCCAGTACTTC. Protein product: CASSFLAGDQETQYF.

There are a few counts of this clonotype. The chain joins TRBV4-1 to TRBJ2-4, with unresolved D. Trimming took 4 bases from V and 0 from J, leaving 13 bases between them. CDR1 MGHRA and CDR2 YSYEKL come from the germline V gene. CDR3 length: 16 amino acids. CDR3 in DNA: TGCGCCAGCAGCCCGTGGCAGGACGGAGCCAAAAACATTCAGTACTTC. Translating it yields CASSPWQDGAKNIQYF.

This clonotype has only a few counts. The CDR3 reads CASDRGEAFF. CDR3 DNA sequence: TGTGCCAGCGATAGGGGTGAAGCTTTCTTT. V and J are TRBV6-1 and TRBJ1-1; D may be TRBD1 (5 bases). The CDR3 has 10 residues. The germline V gene encodes CDR1 MNHNS and CDR2 SASEGT. Trimming pared 8 bases from V and 7 bases from J, leaving 8 bases between.

This clonotype was picked up many times. The gene calls are TRBV11-2 and TRBJ2-7, with TRBD2 as a possible D gene (6 bases). This CDR3 comprises 15 residues. Germline V gene sequence: CDR1 SGHAT, CDR2 FQNNGV. V was cut by 5 bases and J by 5 bases, with 19 bases left in between. The CDR3 DNA is TGTGCCAGCAGCCCGGGGGTCCTCCCCTACGACGAGCAGTACTTC. It is translated as CASSPGVLPYDEQYF.

This clonotype has a handful of counts. V and J are TRBV2 and TRBJ1-6; D is possibly TRBD1 (6 bases). CDR1 and CDR2 (germline): SNHLY, FYNNEI. Trimming removed 1 base from V and 7 bases from J, with 11 bases in between. The CDR3 spans 15 residues. The CDR3 region has the DNA TGTGCCAGCAGTGAAGGGCAGGGGAAAAATTCACCCCTCCACTTT. Translated, it gives CASSEGQGKNSPLHF.

This rearrangement joins TRBV2 to TRBJ2-6; 7 nucleotides line up with TRBD1. V gave up 7 bases and J gave up 3 bases; unmatched junction bases: 12. Germline V gene sequence: CDR1 SNHLY, CDR2 FYNNEI. The CDR3 runs 17 residues. The CDR3 DNA reads as TGTGCCAGCATCGGACATGACAGGGTAGATGGGGCCAACGTCCTGACTTTC. Protein product: CASIGHDRVDGANVLTF.

This clonotype was detected many times. V usage is TRBV6-1 and J usage is TRBJ1-4; no clear D. The V gene's germline CDR1 is MNHNS and CDR2 SASEGT. Between the trimmed V and J ends, which lost 6 bases and 7 bases, there was a span of 12 bases. The CDR3 consists of 13 residues. The CDR3: CASSENESEKLFF. CDR3 bases: TGTGCCAGCAGCGAGAATGAGAGTGAAAAACTGTTTTTT.

This clonotype was observed a handful of times. CDR3 loop: CSARGDAYEQYF. Here the CDR3 DNA reads TGCAGTGCACGGGGGGATGCCTACGAGCAGTACTTC. The chain links TRBV20-1 to TRBJ2-7; 7 bases are shared with TRBD2. The CDR3 length is 12 residues. Germline V CDR1 and CDR2: DFQATT, SNEGSKA (reference sequence). V lost 6 bases and J lost 2; bases outside the gene matches: 4.

This clonotype was observed many times. The chain carries TRBV12-3 or TRBV12-4 and TRBJ2-5; a weak D match, TRBD2 (7 bases). The V end was cut by 3 bases, the J end by 3 bases, with 14 bases between. This CDR3 contains 15 residues. The CDR3: CASSFRGGTKETQYF. Here the CDR3 DNA reads TGTGCCAGCAGTTTCCGCGGGGGCACGAAAGAGACCCAGTACTTC.

This clonotype was found many times. The chain links TRBV18 to TRBJ2-2, with 8 bases lining up with TRBD1. The CDR3 contains 15 residues. With V trimmed by 5 bases and J by 4 bases, 6 bases remained unmatched. Germline V gene sequence: CDR1 KGHSH, CDR2 LQKENI. The CDR3 protein is CASSSGQGLTGELFF. For the CDR3, the DNA is TGTGCCAGCTCATCAGGACAGGGTCTCACCGGGGAGCTGTTTTTT.

Turning to this clonotype: This clone may be a read error of a much larger clone one base away. The rearrangement links TRBV10-3 to TRBJ2-2, with D unresolved. V gave up 0 bases and J gave up 0 bases, with 8 bases separating them. The CDR3 sequence is 16 residues long. Germline CDR1 ENHRY, CDR2 SYGVKD. CDR3 in DNA: TGTGCCATCAGTGAGTCCATAGACACGAACACCGGGGAGCTGTTTTTT. Its protein is CAISESIDTNTGELFF.

Many counts were recorded for this clonotype. This chain joins TRBV7-2 and TRBJ2-5; D remains ambiguous. Germline V gene sequence: CDR1 SGHTA, CDR2 FQGNSA. CDR3 size: 14 residues. V shed 1 base and J shed 6 bases, with 12 bases lying between them. The CDR3 sequence is CASSLEANAKTQYF. The CDR3 DNA reads as TGTGCCAGCAGCTTAGAGGCCAACGCGAAGACCCAGTACTTC.

This clonotype was picked up a small number of times. The chain has TRBV6-4 and TRBJ2-1; 12 nucleotides align to TRBD2. This CDR3 is 15 amino acids long. From germline, CDR1 is MRHNA and CDR2 SNTAGT. J was trimmed by 8 bases and V by 5 bases; bases with no gene match: 7. This CDR3 is CASSQTSGGNDEQFF. The CDR3 nucleotides are TGTGCCAGCAGTCAAACTAGCGGGGGGAACGATGAGCAGTTCTTC.

The CDR3 region is CASSLGQVYSNQPQHF. Written as DNA, the CDR3 is TGCGCCAGCAGCCTTGGACAGGTTTATAGCAATCAGCCCCAGCATTTT. V usage is TRBV4-1 and J usage is TRBJ1-5; 7 bases map to TRBD1. Germline CDR1 reads MGHRA; CDR2 reads YSYEKL. The junction had 6 bases not matched to a gene; V was cut back by 4 bases and J by 0 bases. This CDR3 is built from 16 residues.

This clonotype came up many times. V and J are TRBV12-3 or TRBV12-4 and TRBJ2-2, with D possibly being TRBD2 (5 bases). V lost 11 bases to trimming and J lost 1 base, with 20 bases between them. This CDR3 has 16 residues. This CDR3 reads CAFTPPRGRNTGELFF. The CDR3 nucleotides are TGTGCCTTTACCCCACCCCGAGGGAGGAACACCGGGGAGCTGTTTTTT.

The chain is built from TRBV12-3 or TRBV12-4 and TRBJ2-1, with D possibly TRBD2 on 5 matching bases. V was cut by 6 bases and J by 8 bases, with 23 bases left in between. CDR3 size: 16 residues. DNA for the CDR3: TGTGCCAGCAGCCTCACCGGACGGAGGACCCTGGATGAGCAGTTCTTC. Translating it yields CASSLTGRRTLDEQFF.

This chain links TRBV2 with TRBJ2-5, with 7 bases aligning to TRBD2. Germline V gene data show CDR1 as SNHLY and CDR2 as FYNNEI. The CDR3 spans 14 residues. The trim removed 8 bases at V and 7 bases at J, leaving 13 bases unmatched. The CDR3 bases are TGTGCCAGCCGGGACCACCCTGGGGGGGGGACCCAGTACTTC. This translates into CASRDHPGGGTQYF.

The V gene is TRBV12-3 or TRBV12-4, the J gene TRBJ2-6; the D gene is possibly TRBD2 (5 bases). The CDR3 totals 17 residues. V lost 2 bases, J lost 1 base, and 12 bases lay in between. The CDR3 DNA reads TGTGCCAGCAGTTTATGGCTAGCAAGTTCTGGGGCCAACGTCCTGACTTTC. Protein product: CASSLWLASSGANVLTF.

V is TRBV5-1 and J is TRBJ1-2; D remains unclear. Germline V gives CDR1 SGHRS, CDR2 YFSETQ. The V and J ends lost 0 bases and 7 bases respectively, with 10 bases between them. This CDR3 is 13 amino acids long. CDR3 DNA: TGCGCCAGCAGCTTGGTAGGAGGTTTTGGCTACACCTTC. This codes for CASSLVGGFGYTF. The entire variable domain, with the rest obtained from reference TRBV5-1 and TRBJ1-2, is as follows: KAGVTQTPRYLIKTRGQQVTLSCSPISGHRSVSWYQQTPGQGLQFLFEYFSETQRNKGNFPGRFSGRQFSNSRSEMNVSTLELGDSALYLCASSLVGGFGYTFGSGTRLTVV.

About this clonotype: A much larger clone sits a single nucleotide away, making a read error possible. The chain recombines TRBV18 with TRBJ1-2, with D tentatively TRBD1 (5 bases). CDR1 is KGHSH, CDR2 LQKENI, per germline. This CDR3 is 14 amino acids long. V was shortened by 8 bases and J by 1 base, with 14 bases between the two germline ends. The CDR3 nucleotides are TGTGCCAGCCCCCCAGGGTCGGATAACTATGGCTACACCTTC. Protein sequence: CASPPGSDNYGYTF.

This clonotype was seen many times. The J gene is TRBJ2-3, the V gene TRBV11-2; D unclear. V lost 4 bases and J 0 bases, leaving 5 bases between the germline ends. The CDR3 is 13 residues long. CDR1 SGHAT and CDR2 FQNNGV come from the germline V gene. This CDR3 is CASSSWSTDTQYF. CDR3 nucleotides: TGTGCCAGCAGCTCCTGGAGCACAGATACGCAGTATTTT.

The chain links TRBV29-1 to TRBJ1-1; TRBD1 matches 8 bases. The CDR3 runs 14 residues. Trimming at V came to 6 bases and at J to 1 base, leaving 7 bases not matched to a gene. Germline V gene sequence: CDR1 SQVTM, CDR2 ANQGSEA. In DNA form, the CDR3 reads TGCAGCGTGTCCGCCGGGACAGGGAACACTGAAGCTTTCTTT. This gives the protein CSVSAGTGNTEAFF.

This clonotype was observed at least ten times. V usage is TRBV13 and J usage is TRBJ2-7; 8 bases fit TRBD2. Germline CDR1 is PRHDT and CDR2 is FYEKMQ (reference sequence). CDR3 size: 14 residues. Germline trimming cut 8 bases from V and 0 bases from J; bases unmatched to any gene: 6. The CDR3 nucleotides are TGTGCCAGCCGGGGGGGACATAGCTCCTACGAGCAGTACTTC. It yields the protein CASRGGHSSYEQYF.